This is a list of T cell receptor beta chains from one sample in a study of OX40 agonist ivuxolimab in advanced cancers. The repertoire was sequenced with immunoSEQ multiplex PCR; TCRdb's copy has only in-frame clones and lacks some. The sample has under 95,000 clones, roughly nine tenths seen once. This sample comprised CD4+ or CD8+ T cells sorted from blood, obtained in a trial of the OX40 agonist ivuxolimab. These receptor sequences come from an adult with an advanced solid tumor such as melanoma, head and neck, liver or kidney cancer. CDR3s include the opening cysteine and the closing phenylalanine or tryptophan. D genes are given only for firm matches. Expanded clones are given a class, and other clones once, few, many or no size at all.

V gene: TRBV19
clone size: .
J gene: TRBJ2-2
D gene: TRBD1
CDR3 protein: CASSSLDRGSPNTGELFF
CDR3 DNA: TGTGCCAGTAGCAGCCTGGACAGGGGATCACCCAACACCGGGGAGCTGTTTTTT

V gene: TRBV5-1
clone size: once
J gene: TRBJ2-6
D gene: .
CDR3 protein: CASSLIQGSGANVLTF
CDR3 DNA: TGCGCCAGCAGCTTGATTCAGGGCTCTGGGGCCAACGTCCTGACTTTC

V gene: TRBV9
clone size: .
J gene: TRBJ2-3
D gene: TRBD2
CDR3 protein: CASSVEGGRTTDTQYF
CDR3 DNA: TGTGCCAGCAGCGTAGAGGGCGGGAGGACCACAGATACGCAGTATTTT

V gene: TRBV9
clone size: .
J gene: TRBJ2-3
D gene: .
CDR3 protein: CASSAYSTDTQYF
CDR3 DNA: TGTGCCAGCAGCGCCTATAGTACAGATACGCAGTATTTT

V gene: TRBV7-3
clone size: few
J gene: TRBJ1-2
D gene: .
CDR3 protein: CASSARGYGYTF
CDR3 DNA: TGTGCCAGCAGCGCTCGAGGCTATGGCTACACCTTC

V gene: TRBV7-8
clone size: few
J gene: TRBJ1-6
D gene: .
CDR3 protein: CASSLGYGLGSPLHF
CDR3 DNA: TGTGCCAGCAGCTTAGGGTACGGGCTCGGTTCACCCCTCCACTTT

V gene: TRBV5-8
clone size: .
J gene: TRBJ2-1
D gene: TRBD2
CDR3 protein: CASSLGERGGSQYNEQFF
CDR3 DNA: TGTGCCAGCAGCTTGGGGGAGCGGGGGGGCTCCCAGTACAATGAGCAGTTCTTC

V gene: TRBV7-2
clone size: once
J gene: TRBJ2-3
D gene: .
CDR3 protein: CASSLAGWGTQYF
CDR3 DNA: TGTGCCAGCAGCTTAGCGGGATGGGGTACGCAGTATTTT

V gene: TRBV5-1
clone size: .
J gene: TRBJ2-5
D gene: .
CDR3 protein: CASTLQPSQETQYF
CDR3 DNA: TGCGCCAGCACCCTCCAACCGAGCCAAGAGACCCAGTACTTC

V gene: TRBV7-2
clone size: few
J gene: TRBJ1-5
D gene: .
CDR3 protein: CASSLSGGEEPQHF
CDR3 DNA: TGTGCCAGCAGCTTAAGTGGGGGAGAGGAGCCCCAGCATTTT

V gene: TRBV7-3
clone size: .
J gene: TRBJ1-2
D gene: .
CDR3 protein: CASSLANTFYGYTF
CDR3 DNA: TGTGCCAGCAGCTTAGCCAACACCTTCTATGGCTACACCTTC

V gene: TRBV18
clone size: once
J gene: TRBJ1-3
D gene: .
CDR3 protein: CASSPPTGGGNTIYF
CDR3 DNA: TGTGCCAGCTCACCACCAACAGGTGGTGGAAACACCATATATTTT

V gene: TRBV14
clone size: .
J gene: TRBJ1-2
D gene: .
CDR3 protein: CASSRISNYGYTF
CDR3 DNA: TGTGCCAGCAGCCGTATCTCAAACTATGGCTACACCTTC

V gene: TRBV5-5
clone size: .
J gene: TRBJ1-5
D gene: TRBD1
CDR3 protein: CASSAGQGGNQPQHF
CDR3 DNA: TGTGCCAGCAGTGCGGGACAGGGGGGCAATCAGCCCCAGCATTTT

V gene: TRBV28
clone size: .
J gene: TRBJ1-2
D gene: .
CDR3 protein: CASSPSPINYGYTF
CDR3 DNA: TGTGCCAGCAGTCCCTCTCCTATAAACTATGGCTACACCTTC

V gene: TRBV6-1
clone size: .
J gene: TRBJ2-5
D gene: .
CDR3 protein: CASSVVGGETQYF
CDR3 DNA: TGTGCCAGCAGTGTCGTGGGTGGGGAGACCCAGTACTTC

V gene: TRBV30
clone size: .
J gene: TRBJ1-2
D gene: .
CDR3 protein: CAWSLGKGEGGYTF
CDR3 DNA: TGTGCCTGGAGTCTTGGGAAAGGGGAAGGAGGCTACACCTTC

V gene: TRBV19
clone size: .
J gene: TRBJ1-1
D gene: .
CDR3 protein: CASSRTLNTEAFF
CDR3 DNA: TGTGCCAGTAGCCGAACCTTGAACACTGAAGCTTTCTTT

V gene: TRBV28
clone size: .
J gene: TRBJ2-1
D gene: .
CDR3 protein: CASSLIEGSQFF
CDR3 DNA: TGTGCCAGCAGTTTAATAGAAGGGTCGCAGTTCTTC

V gene: TRBV5-5
clone size: .
J gene: TRBJ1-5
D gene: .
CDR3 protein: CASSSGRNQPQHF
CDR3 DNA: TGTGCCAGCAGCTCGGGCCGCAATCAGCCCCAGCATTTT

V gene: TRBV7-6
clone size: .
J gene: TRBJ2-1
D gene: .
CDR3 protein: CASSAQGADNEQFF
CDR3 DNA: TGTGCCAGCAGCGCCCAAGGGGCGGACAATGAGCAGTTCTTC

V gene: TRBV14
clone size: .
J gene: TRBJ2-1
D gene: .
CDR3 protein: CASSQDVGLLVYNEQFF
CDR3 DNA: TGTGCCAGCAGCCAAGATGTGGGTTTACTAGTATACAATGAGCAGTTCTTC

V gene: TRBV28
clone size: .
J gene: TRBJ2-7
D gene: TRBD1
CDR3 protein: CASSPGGSRHEQYF
CDR3 DNA: TGTGCCAGCAGTCCAGGGGGTTCTAGGCACGAGCAGTACTTC

V gene: TRBV7-2
clone size: .
J gene: TRBJ1-1
D gene: .
CDR3 protein: CASTRENTEAFF
CDR3 DNA: TGTGCCAGCACCCGAGAGAACACTGAAGCTTTCTTT

V gene: TRBV6-5
clone size: .
J gene: TRBJ2-1
D gene: .
CDR3 protein: CASSYSGTLPNEQFF
CDR3 DNA: TGTGCCAGCAGTTACTCCGGGACACTACCGAATGAGCAGTTCTTC

V gene: TRBV27
clone size: .
J gene: TRBJ1-5
D gene: .
CDR3 protein: CASSSQLSNQPQHF
CDR3 DNA: TGTGCCAGCAGTTCACAGCTTAGCAATCAGCCCCAGCATTTT

V gene: TRBV30
clone size: .
J gene: TRBJ1-5
D gene: TRBD1
CDR3 protein: CAWSPRDRSVQPQHF
CDR3 DNA: TGTGCCTGGAGTCCACGGGACAGATCGGTGCAGCCCCAGCATTTT

V gene: TRBV7-8
clone size: .
J gene: TRBJ2-1
D gene: .
CDR3 protein: CASSQALLGNEQFF
CDR3 DNA: TGTGCCAGCAGCCAAGCTCTGTTAGGGAATGAGCAGTTCTTC

V gene: TRBV7-2
clone size: .
J gene: TRBJ2-5
D gene: TRBD1
CDR3 protein: CASSRTGGETQYF
CDR3 DNA: TGTGCCAGCAGCAGAACAGGGGGAGAGACCCAGTACTTC

V gene: TRBV7-3
clone size: .
J gene: TRBJ1-2
D gene: TRBD1
CDR3 protein: CASSFGTGGDGYTF
CDR3 DNA: TGTGCCAGCAGCTTTGGGACAGGGGGCGATGGCTACACCTTC

V gene: TRBV10-3
clone size: .
J gene: TRBJ2-7
D gene: .
CDR3 protein: CAITQDGDEQYF
CDR3 DNA: TGTGCCATCACTCAGGACGGGGACGAGCAGTACTTC

V gene: TRBV6-6
clone size: .
J gene: TRBJ2-3
D gene: .
CDR3 protein: CASSYPTEGDTQYF
CDR3 DNA: TGTGCCAGCAGTTACCCCACCGAAGGAGATACGCAGTATTTT

V gene: TRBV28
clone size: .
J gene: TRBJ1-2
D gene: .
CDR3 protein: CASSPRGGADGYTF
CDR3 DNA: TGTGCCAGCAGTCCCCGAGGGGGGGCGGATGGCTACACCTTC

V gene: TRBV4-2
clone size: .
J gene: TRBJ2-3
D gene: .
CDR3 protein: CASSPGGTDTDTQYF
CDR3 DNA: TGTGCCAGCAGCCCAGGCGGGACGGACACAGATACGCAGTATTTT

V gene: TRBV9
clone size: .
J gene: TRBJ1-5
D gene: TRBD1
CDR3 protein: CASSVEGALKQPQHF
CDR3 DNA: TGTGCCAGCAGCGTAGAGGGGGCCTTAAAGCAGCCCCAGCATTTT

V gene: TRBV7-2
clone size: .
J gene: TRBJ2-7
D gene: TRBD1
CDR3 protein: CASRPTGAYEQYF
CDR3 DNA: TGTGCCAGCAGGCCGACAGGGGCCTACGAGCAGTACTTC

V gene: TRBV19
clone size: .
J gene: TRBJ1-5
D gene: .
CDR3 protein: CASSIQPSTPGPQHF
CDR3 DNA: TGTGCCAGTAGTATCCAGCCTTCTACCCCAGGGCCCCAGCATTTT

V gene: TRBV18
clone size: .
J gene: TRBJ1-5
D gene: .
CDR3 protein: CASSPRDDQPQHF
CDR3 DNA: TGTGCCAGCTCACCCAGGGATGATCAGCCCCAGCATTTT

V gene: TRBV7-9
clone size: .
J gene: TRBJ1-4
D gene: TRBD1
CDR3 protein: CASSSDRGLGEKLFF
CDR3 DNA: TGTGCCAGCAGCTCAGACAGGGGGCTCGGTGAAAAACTGTTTTTT

V gene: TRBV27
clone size: .
J gene: TRBJ2-6
D gene: TRBD1
CDR3 protein: CASSFEGARVVAGANVLTF
CDR3 DNA: TGTGCCAGCAGTTTCGAGGGGGCGAGAGTGGTGGCTGGGGCCAACGTCCTGACTTTC

V gene: TRBV7-3
clone size: .
J gene: TRBJ2-1
D gene: .
CDR3 protein: CASSLVAVGYNEQFF
CDR3 DNA: TGTGCCAGCAGCTTAGTAGCAGTTGGGTACAATGAGCAGTTCTTC

V gene: TRBV10-3
clone size: .
J gene: TRBJ1-2
D gene: TRBD1
CDR3 protein: CAITGGQYYGYTF
CDR3 DNA: TGTGCCATAACAGGGGGGCAATACTATGGCTACACCTTC

V gene: TRBV19
clone size: once
J gene: TRBJ1-5
D gene: .
CDR3 protein: CASIGYSNQPQHF
CDR3 DNA: TGTGCCAGTATAGGGTATAGCAATCAGCCCCAGCATTTT

V gene: TRBV27
clone size: .
J gene: TRBJ2-7
D gene: .
CDR3 protein: CASRPGPSSYEQYF
CDR3 DNA: TGTGCCAGCAGACCGGGGCCTAGCTCCTACGAGCAGTACTTC

V gene: TRBV23-1
clone size: .
J gene: TRBJ1-4
D gene: .
CDR3 protein: CASTRQCSNEKLFF
CDR3 DNA: TGCGCCAGCACCCGACAGTGCTCTAATGAAAAACTGTTTTTT

V gene: TRBV18
clone size: .
J gene: TRBJ1-1
D gene: .
CDR3 protein: CASSPEGNTEAFF
CDR3 DNA: TGTGCCAGCTCACCCGAGGGGAACACTGAAGCTTTCTTT

V gene: TRBV7-3
clone size: .
J gene: TRBJ2-5
D gene: .
CDR3 protein: CASSRGRQETQYF
CDR3 DNA: TGTGCCAGCAGCCGGGGGAGGCAAGAGACCCAGTACTTC

V gene: TRBV6-1
clone size: .
J gene: TRBJ1-6
D gene: TRBD1
CDR3 protein: CASSGSTGAQSPLHF
CDR3 DNA: TGTGCCAGCAGTGGATCGACAGGGGCACAGTCACCCCTCCACTTT

V gene: TRBV30
clone size: .
J gene: TRBJ2-7
D gene: .
CDR3 protein: CACTRGLEQYF
CDR3 DNA: TGTGCCTGCACCAGGGGTCTCGAGCAGTACTTC

V gene: TRBV28
clone size: .
J gene: TRBJ2-7
D gene: .
CDR3 protein: CASRSPGAGRYEQYF
CDR3 DNA: TGTGCCAGCCGCTCCCCGGGGGCAGGGCGTTACGAGCAGTACTTC

V gene: TRBV5-1
clone size: .
J gene: TRBJ2-2
D gene: .
CDR3 protein: CASSLARGANTGELFF
CDR3 DNA: TGCGCCAGCAGCTTGGCCAGGGGCGCTAACACCGGGGAGCTGTTTTTT